This T cell receptor beta chain was retrieved from a study of blood T cell repertoires in COVID-19. Study summary: PBMCs, B-cell-depleted T cells, or T cells were the source of the cDNA or gDNA that made up the material.

Methods used by the authors: Estimates of nucleated cell counts were drawn from the amplification of reference gene primers. The repertoire was sequenced with immunoSEQ multiplex PCR; TCRdb's copy has only in-frame clones and lacks some. V and J calls and clone size are copied from that table; D and trimming were computed from the DNA. The data hold roughly 30,000 clones, with roughly 89% observed a single time. The germline gives CDR1 MNHEY, CDR2 SMNVEV (reference sequence). There are 15 residues in the CDR3. Trimming at V came to 9 bases and at J to 2 bases, leaving 10 bases not matched to a gene. Sequencing was performed on peripheral blood. The chain employs TRBV27 and TRBJ2-3; 8 bases align to TRBD1. This clonotype originated in a man aged 80 or over with acute or convalescent COVID-19. CDR3 in amino acids: CASSRQDRDTDTQYF. In nucleotides, the CDR3 is TGTGCCAGTTCTCGTCAGGACAGGGACACAGATACGCAGTATTTT.